One T cell receptor beta chain is described in this entry. The source of the sample is a study of identical twins. From the 5' RACE reads, TCRdb called clonotypes with MiXCR, one entry per CDR3 protein. The data show about 520,000 distinct CDR3 sequences, with 22% seen just once and about 0.91% held by the top ten. The CDR3 contains 15 residues. Trimming removed 7 bases from V and 9 bases from J; junction bases left unmatched: 15. Per the germline V gene, CDR1 is DFQATT and CDR2 is SNEGSKA (reference sequence). This sample was shared with a second study, whose subject was T cells expressing NK-cell markers. This second study says: Alpha-beta TCR T cells were the sole sorting target in several experiments, owing to an anti-gamma-delta TCR antibody. Expanded NKG2C+ T cell clones had unclear HCMV specificity.

The chain carries TRBV20-1 and TRBJ2-1; 10 bases agree with TRBD2. This sequence was found in a woman between 18 and 29 years old in good health. The sequencing sample was made of CD4+ T cells sorted from blood. CDR3 residues: CSVPPLAGRGGEQFF. CDR3 DNA: TGCAGTGTTCCCCCACTAGCGGGAAGAGGGGGTGAGCAGTTCTTC.